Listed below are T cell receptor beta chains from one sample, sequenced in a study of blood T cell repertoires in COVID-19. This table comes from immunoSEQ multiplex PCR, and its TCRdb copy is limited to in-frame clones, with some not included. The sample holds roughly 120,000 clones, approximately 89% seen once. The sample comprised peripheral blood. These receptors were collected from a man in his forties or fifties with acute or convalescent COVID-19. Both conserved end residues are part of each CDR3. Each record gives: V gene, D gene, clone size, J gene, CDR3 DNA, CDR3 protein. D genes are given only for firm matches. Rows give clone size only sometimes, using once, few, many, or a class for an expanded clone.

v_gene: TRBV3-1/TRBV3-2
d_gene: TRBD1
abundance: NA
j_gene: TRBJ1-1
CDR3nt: TGTGCCAGCAGCCAGACAGGGGAGAGTACTGAAGCTTTCTTT
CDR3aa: CASSQTGESTEAFF

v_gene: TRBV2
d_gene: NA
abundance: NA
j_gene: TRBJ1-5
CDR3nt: TGTGCCAGCAGTGATTCCCCAGATCAGCCCCAGCATTTT
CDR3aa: CASSDSPDQPQHF

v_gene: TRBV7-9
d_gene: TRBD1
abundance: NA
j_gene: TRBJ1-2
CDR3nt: TGTGCCAGCATAAACACAGGGGGCCAAGACTATGGCTACACCTTC
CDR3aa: CASINTGGQDYGYTF

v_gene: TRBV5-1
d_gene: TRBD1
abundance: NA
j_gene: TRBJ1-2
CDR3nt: TGCGCCAGCAGCTTGTCCGGACAGGGGTCTTCTAACTATGGCTACACCTTC
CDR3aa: CASSLSGQGSSNYGYTF

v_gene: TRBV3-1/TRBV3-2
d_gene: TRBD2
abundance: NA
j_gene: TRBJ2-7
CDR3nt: TGTGCCAGCAGCCGCACCTCCGTAGCGGGCCGCTACGAGCAGTACTTC
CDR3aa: CASSRTSVAGRYEQYF

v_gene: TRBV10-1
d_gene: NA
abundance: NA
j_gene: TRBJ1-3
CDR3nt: TGCGCCAGCAGTCTTATTCGGCAGGTCGGAAACACCATATATTTT
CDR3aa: CASSLIRQVGNTIYF

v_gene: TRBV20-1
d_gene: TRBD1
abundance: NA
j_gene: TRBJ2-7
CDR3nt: TGCAGTGCTAGTTCTGGGACAGCTACCTACGAGCAGTACTTC
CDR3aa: CSASSGTATYEQYF

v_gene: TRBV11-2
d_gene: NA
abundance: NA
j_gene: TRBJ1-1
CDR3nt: TGTGCCAGCAGCTTTGTTCCAGGGAACACTGAAGCTTTCTTT
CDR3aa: CASSFVPGNTEAFF

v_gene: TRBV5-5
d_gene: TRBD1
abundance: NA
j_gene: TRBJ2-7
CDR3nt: TGTGCCAGCAGCAACACCGGACAGGGGGTTTCTGGGCAGTACTTC
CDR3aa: CASSNTGQGVSGQYF

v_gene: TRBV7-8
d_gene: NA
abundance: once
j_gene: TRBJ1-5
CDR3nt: TGTGCCAGCAGCCGGGGAGTCAATCAGCCCCAGCATTTT
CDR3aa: CASSRGVNQPQHF

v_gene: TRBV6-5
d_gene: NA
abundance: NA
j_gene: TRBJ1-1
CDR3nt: TGTGCCAGCAGCCGGGACACCTACACTGAAGCTTTCTTT
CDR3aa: CASSRDTYTEAFF

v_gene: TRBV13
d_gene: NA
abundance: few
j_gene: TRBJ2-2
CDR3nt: TGTGCCAGCAGCTTAGGTGGCCTCTCGAACACCGGGGAGCTGTTTTTT
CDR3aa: CASSLGGLSNTGELFF

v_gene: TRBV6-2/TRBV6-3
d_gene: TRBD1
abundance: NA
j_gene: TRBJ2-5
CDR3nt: TGTGCCAGCAGTCGGGCGACAGGGGGCTTCCAAGAGACCCAGTACTTC
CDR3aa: CASSRATGGFQETQYF

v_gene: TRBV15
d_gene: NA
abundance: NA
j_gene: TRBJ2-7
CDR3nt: TGTGCCACCAGCAGAGATCGGGGGGCGACCTACGAGCAGTACTTC
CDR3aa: CATSRDRGATYEQYF

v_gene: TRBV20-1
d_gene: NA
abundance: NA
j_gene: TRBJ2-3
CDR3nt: TGCAGTGGGCGGGTTTCAGATACGCAGTATTTT
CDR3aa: CSGRVSDTQYF

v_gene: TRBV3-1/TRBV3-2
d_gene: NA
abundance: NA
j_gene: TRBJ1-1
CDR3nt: TGTGCCAGCAGCCAAGCTTCTCACGGGAACACTGAAGCTTTCTTT
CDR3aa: CASSQASHGNTEAFF

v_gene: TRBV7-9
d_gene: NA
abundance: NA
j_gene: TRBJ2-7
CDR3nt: TGTGCCAGCAGCTCCACATACGAGCAGTACTTC
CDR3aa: CASSSTYEQYF

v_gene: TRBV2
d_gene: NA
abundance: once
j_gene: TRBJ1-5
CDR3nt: TGTGCCAGCAGTCGTATTGGGCAGGGGCATCAGCCCCAGCATTTT
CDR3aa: CASSRIGQGHQPQHF

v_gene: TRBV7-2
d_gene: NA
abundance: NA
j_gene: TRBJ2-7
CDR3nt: TGTGCCAGCAGCTTAGACGGTCTCAACTACGAGCAGTACTTC
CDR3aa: CASSLDGLNYEQYF

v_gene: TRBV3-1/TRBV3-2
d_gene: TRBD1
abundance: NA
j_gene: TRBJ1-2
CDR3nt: TGTGCCAGCAGCCAAGATCTTGGGACAGGGGAGGACTATGGCTACACCTTC
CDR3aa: CASSQDLGTGEDYGYTF

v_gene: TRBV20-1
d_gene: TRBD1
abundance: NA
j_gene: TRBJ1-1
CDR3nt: TGCAGTGCTCGTCAGGGGGATCGGGCTTTCTTT
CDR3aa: CSARQGDRAFF

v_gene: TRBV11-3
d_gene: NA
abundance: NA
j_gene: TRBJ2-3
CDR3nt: TGTGCCAGCAGCTTTAGCAGCGGGTCTACAGATACGCAGTATTTT
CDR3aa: CASSFSSGSTDTQYF

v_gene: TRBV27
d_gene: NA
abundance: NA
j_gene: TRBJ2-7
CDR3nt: TGTGCCAGCACCCCCGCGACCGGAGGACCCGAGCAGTACTTC
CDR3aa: CASTPATGGPEQYF

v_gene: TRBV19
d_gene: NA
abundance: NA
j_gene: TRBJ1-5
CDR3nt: TGTGCCAGTAGTATGGGGGACACGAGCGCAAAGCCCCAGCATTTT
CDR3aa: CASSMGDTSAKPQHF

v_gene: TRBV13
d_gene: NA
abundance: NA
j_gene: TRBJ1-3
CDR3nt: TGTGCCAGCAGCTCCGGGACAACCTCTGGAAACACCATATATTTT
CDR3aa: CASSSGTTSGNTIYF

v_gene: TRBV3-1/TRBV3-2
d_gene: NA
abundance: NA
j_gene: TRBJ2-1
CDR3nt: TGTGCCAGCAGCCATGCGGGCAATGAGCAGTTCTTC
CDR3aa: CASSHAGNEQFF

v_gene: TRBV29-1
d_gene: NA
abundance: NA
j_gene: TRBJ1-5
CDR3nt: TGCAGCGCCGGACACGGTGGGGATCAGCCCCAGCATTTT
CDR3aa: CSAGHGGDQPQHF

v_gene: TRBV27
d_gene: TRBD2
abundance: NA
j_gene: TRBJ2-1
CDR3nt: TGTGCCAGCAGTTTATTTGGGACTAGCGGATTCAATGAGCAGTTCTTC
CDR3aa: CASSLFGTSGFNEQFF

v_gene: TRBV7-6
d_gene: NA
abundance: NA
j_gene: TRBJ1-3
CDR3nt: TGTGCCAGCAGTCTTACCAGCTCTGGAAACACCATATATTTT
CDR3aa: CASSLTSSGNTIYF

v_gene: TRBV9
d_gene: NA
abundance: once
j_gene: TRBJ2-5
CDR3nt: TGTGCCAGCAGCGTAGTCAGCCTGGACTTGCGGTGGGAGACCCAGTACTTC
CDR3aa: CASSVVSLDLRWETQYF

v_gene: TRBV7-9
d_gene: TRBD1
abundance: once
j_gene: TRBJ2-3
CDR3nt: TGTGCCAGCAGCCCGAGCATGACAGGGGTACATACAGATACGCAGTATTTT
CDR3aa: CASSPSMTGVHTDTQYF

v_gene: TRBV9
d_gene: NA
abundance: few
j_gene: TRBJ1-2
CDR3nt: TGTGCCAGCAGCGTAGGAGGAGGCTATGGCTACACCTTC
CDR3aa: CASSVGGGYGYTF

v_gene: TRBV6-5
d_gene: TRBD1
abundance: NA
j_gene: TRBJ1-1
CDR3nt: TGTGCCAGCAGTCCTCCGGGACAGGGGAATACTTTCTTT
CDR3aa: CASSPPGQGNTFF

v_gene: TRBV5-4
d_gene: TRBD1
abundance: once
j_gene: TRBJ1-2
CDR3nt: TGTGCCAGCAGCTTGGTACAGGGGCTCAACTATGGCTACACCTTC
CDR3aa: CASSLVQGLNYGYTF

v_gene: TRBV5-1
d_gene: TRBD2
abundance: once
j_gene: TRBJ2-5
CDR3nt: TGCGCCAGCAGCTTGGTAGTAGCGGGGTTTAGGGAGACCCAGTACTTC
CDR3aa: CASSLVVAGFRETQYF

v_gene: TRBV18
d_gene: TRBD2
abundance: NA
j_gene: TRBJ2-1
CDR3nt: TGTGCCAGCTCACCCGGAAAAATGGCGGGAGTTGTTTCCGATGAGCAGTTCTTC
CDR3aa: CASSPGKMAGVVSDEQFF

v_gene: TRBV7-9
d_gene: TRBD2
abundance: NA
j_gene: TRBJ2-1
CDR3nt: TGTGCCAGCAGGCTAGCGGGGGGTTACAATGAGCAGTTCTTC
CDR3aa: CASRLAGGYNEQFF

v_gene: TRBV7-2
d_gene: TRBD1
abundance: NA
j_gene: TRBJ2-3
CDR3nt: TGTGCCAGCAGCTTGGCCGGGACAGGGGGCAGCACAGATACGCAGTATTTT
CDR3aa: CASSLAGTGGSTDTQYF

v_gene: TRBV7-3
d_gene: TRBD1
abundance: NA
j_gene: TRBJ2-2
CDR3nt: TGTGCCAGCAGCCAAGACCGGGACAGGGCCACCGGGGAGCTGTTTTTT
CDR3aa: CASSQDRDRATGELFF

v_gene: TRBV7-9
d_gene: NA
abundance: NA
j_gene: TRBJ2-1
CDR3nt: TGTGCCAGCAGCTTAGGAGTAGACAATGAGCAGTTCTTC
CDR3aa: CASSLGVDNEQFF

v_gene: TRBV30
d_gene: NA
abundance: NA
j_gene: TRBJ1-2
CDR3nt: TGTGCCTGGAGCAGACTTAGCCCTGGCTATGGCTACACCTTC
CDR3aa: CAWSRLSPGYGYTF

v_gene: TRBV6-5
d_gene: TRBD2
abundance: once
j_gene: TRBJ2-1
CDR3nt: TGTGCCACTCTAAGCGGGGATGAGCAGTTCTTC
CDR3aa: CATLSGDEQFF

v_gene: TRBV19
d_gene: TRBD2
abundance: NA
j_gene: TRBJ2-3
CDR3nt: TGTGCCAGTAGTGGGACTAGCGGGAGAACAGATACGCAGTATTTT
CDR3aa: CASSGTSGRTDTQYF

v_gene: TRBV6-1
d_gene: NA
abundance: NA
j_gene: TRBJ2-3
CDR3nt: TGTGCCAGCAGTGACAGGTTGAGGACTCCGTATTTT
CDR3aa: CASSDRLRTPYF

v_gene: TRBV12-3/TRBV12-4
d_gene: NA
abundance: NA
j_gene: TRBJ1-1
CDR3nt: TGTGCCAGCAGTTTACACAGGGCCGGGGCTTTCTTT
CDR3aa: CASSLHRAGAFF

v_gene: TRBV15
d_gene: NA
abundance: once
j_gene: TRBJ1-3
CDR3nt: TGTGCCACCAGCAGAGACCGGGGGGCGAACACCATATATTTT
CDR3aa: CATSRDRGANTIYF

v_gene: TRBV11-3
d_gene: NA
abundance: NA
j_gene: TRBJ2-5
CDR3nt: TGTGCCAGCAGCTTAAAGGCGGGAGAGACCCAGTACTTC
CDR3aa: CASSLKAGETQYF

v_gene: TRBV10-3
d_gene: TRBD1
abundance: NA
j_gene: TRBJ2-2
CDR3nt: TGTGCCATCAGTGAGTCGTGGGGACAGAAAACCGGGGAGCTGTTTTTT
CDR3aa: CAISESWGQKTGELFF

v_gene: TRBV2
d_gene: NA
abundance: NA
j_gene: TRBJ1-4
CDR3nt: TGTGCCAGCGATAACCCGGGGGATAATGAAAAACTGTTTTTT
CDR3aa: CASDNPGDNEKLFF

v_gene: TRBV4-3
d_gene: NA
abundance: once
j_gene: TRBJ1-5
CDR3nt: TGCGCCAGCAGCCAGGAATTACAGATCAATCAGCCCCAGCATTTT
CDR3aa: CASSQELQINQPQHF

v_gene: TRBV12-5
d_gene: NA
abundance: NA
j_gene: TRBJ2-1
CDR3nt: TGTGCTAGTGGTTTGGCGTCCCCTAATGAGCAGTTCTTC
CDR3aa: CASGLASPNEQFF

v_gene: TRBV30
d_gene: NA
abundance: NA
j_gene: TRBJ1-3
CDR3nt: TGTGCCTGGAGTTTGGGCACGGGGAACACCATATATTTT
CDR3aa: CAWSLGTGNTIYF

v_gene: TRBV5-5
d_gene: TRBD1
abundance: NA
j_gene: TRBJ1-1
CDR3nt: TGTGCCAGCAGCCCGACAGGGGCTCCTAACGCTGAAGCTTTCTTT
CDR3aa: CASSPTGAPNAEAFF